A selection of T cell receptor beta chains follows, all from one sample in a study of post-analysis software for immune sequencing data. TCRdb processed the PCR reads anew with MiXCR; each CDR3 protein has one entry. The data show about 500,000 distinct CDR3 sequences, under 55% seen once. The sample taken for sequencing was blood. Receptors originate from a girl aged 5-17 years with multiple sclerosis. The CDR3 runs from the conserved cysteine through the conserved F or W. The D gene is left open where the match is weak. Size values are once, few and many counts, or a class for expanded clones, and some rows have none.

clone_size	v_call	d_call	j_call	cdr3_nt	cdr3_aa
NA	TRBV7-2	NA	TRBJ1-1	TGTGCCAGCAGATGGACGGGGAACACTGAAGCTTTCTTT	CASRWTGNTEAFF
few	TRBV3-1	TRBD2	TRBJ2-1	TGTGCCAGCAGCCAAGATCTGACTAGCGGACCCCGTTACAATGAGCAGTTCTTC	CASSQDLTSGPRYNEQFF
NA	TRBV28	TRBD2	TRBJ2-1	TGTGCCAGCAGTTTTGACCCCCTAGCGGGAGAAGGGGCCTACAATGAGCAGTTCTTC	CASSFDPLAGEGAYNEQFF
few	TRBV10-2	NA	TRBJ2-1	TGCGCCAGTCTTCGGGCTAGCGGGGACAGGGAGCAGTTCTTC	CASLRASGDREQFF
NA	TRBV2	NA	TRBJ1-2	TGTGCCAGCACCAAACAACAGGGATCGAGGGGCTACACCTTC	CASTKQQGSRGYTF
NA	TRBV14	NA	TRBJ1-6	TGTGCCAGCAGCCGTTGGGACGGAGAAAATTCACCCCTCCACTTT	CASSRWDGENSPLHF
NA	TRBV4-2	TRBD2	TRBJ2-1	TGTGCCAGCAGCCAAGATCCAAGCGGGAAGGCCGGGGATGAGCAGTTCTTC	CASSQDPSGKAGDEQFF
NA	TRBV3-1	NA	TRBJ2-1	TGTGCCAGCAGCCGCACTGTGGACTCGGAGCAGTTCTTC	CASSRTVDSEQFF
NA	TRBV6-1	TRBD1	TRBJ2-1	TGTGCCAGCAGTAGGGGGCAAGTAAATGAGCAGTTCTTC	CASSRGQVNEQFF
NA	TRBV10-3	NA	TRBJ1-2	TGTGCCATCAGTGGCAACCTGTACTATGGCTACACCTTC	CAISGNLYYGYTF
once	TRBV7-9	TRBD1	TRBJ2-1	TGTGCCAGCATCCCTACAGGGGGCGGTGGCAATGAGCAGTTCTTC	CASIPTGGGGNEQFF